The 5 T cell receptor beta chains below were found in one sample sequenced in a study of STAT5B mutations in CD4+ large granular lymphocyte leukemia. The repertoire was sequenced with immunoSEQ multiplex PCR; TCRdb's copy has only in-frame clones and lacks some. In the table there are approximately 4,900 clones, about 91% of which are singletons. The sequencing sample was made of PBMCs. All receptors come from a man aged 40-50 years with CD4+ T-cell large granular lymphocyte leukemia.

This chain links TRBV7-9 with TRBJ1-2; D is unclear. Trimming pared 5 bases from V and 4 bases from J, leaving 17 bases between. This CDR3 contains 15 residues. Germline-derived CDR1 and CDR2 are SEHNR and FQNEAQ (reference sequence). CDR3 residues: CASSPQLDTAYGYTF. The CDR3 DNA reads as TGTGCCAGCAGCCCGCAATTAGATACCGCCTATGGCTACACCTTC.

The J gene is TRBJ1-1, the V gene TRBV7-2; D might be TRBD1 (5 bases). Germline CDR1 SGHTA, CDR2 FQGNSA. V was shortened by 2 bases and J by 1 base, with 8 bases between the two germline ends. The CDR3 consists of 14 residues. The CDR3 protein is CASSLLGENTEAFF. The CDR3 nucleotides read TGTGCCAGCAGCTTATTGGGGGAGAACACTGAAGCTTTCTTT. Full variable domain (missing parts from reference TRBV7-2 and TRBJ1-1): GAGVSQSPSNKVTEKGKDVELRCDPISGHTALYWYRQSLGQGLEFLIYFQGNSAPDKSGLPSDRFSAERTGGSVSTLTIQRTQQEDSAVYLCASSLLGENTEAFFGQGTRLTVV.

The chain has TRBV30 and TRBJ1-5, with 11 bases lining up with TRBD1. CDR1 and CDR2 (germline): GTSNPN, SVGIG (reference sequence). The V gene end was trimmed by 5 bases and the J gene end by 11 bases; junction bases not matched to a gene: 5. The CDR3 length is 12 residues. The CDR3 DNA follows: TGTGCCTGGGGACAGGGGGCAATGGCCCAGCATTTT. Encoded protein: CAWGQGAMAQHF.

The chain carries TRBV5-1 and TRBJ2-7, with 9 bases identical to TRBD2. After removal of 2 bases from V and 5 bases from J, the junction contained 8 bases not matched to a gene. The CDR3 runs 15 residues. Germline assignment: CDR1 SGHRS and CDR2 YFSETQ. The CDR3 DNA reads TGCGCCAGCAGCTTCAAAGGGGCTAGCGGGGACGAGCAGTACTTC. Amino acid sequence: CASSFKGASGDEQYF.

The chain is built from TRBV27 and TRBJ1-2; 8 bases are a match to TRBD1. J was trimmed by 4 bases and V by 5 bases; bases with no gene match: 6. The CDR3 consists of 14 residues. Germline V gene data show CDR1 as MNHEY and CDR2 as SMNVEV (reference sequence). The CDR3 here is CASSPSGQGYGYTF. In DNA, the CDR3 is TGTGCCAGCAGTCCGAGCGGACAGGGCTATGGCTACACCTTC.